The clone carrying this T cell receptor beta chain was detected only a few times. The target antigen is unknown. CDR3 and TCR beta VDJ profiling relied on a genomic DNA template. One entry per CDR3 protein, called by TCRdb with MiXCR from the reads. The data contain about 20,000 distinct CDR3 sequences, 30% to 40% of them singletons. These data originate in a study of CD8+CD57+ T cells in acquired aplastic anemia. Study-wide points: Patients' CD8+CD57+ cells proved less diverse than their total CD4+ and CD8+ pools, researchers found. Patients versus controls showed no significant CD8+ Simpson's diversity difference.

Patients picked for sequencing had shown CD8+CD57+ cell expansion detected by flow cytometry. The sequencing sample was made of CD8+CD57+ T cells sorted from PBMCs. Described subset: bead-enriched CD8+CD57+ effector memory T cells from SAA patients. The sequence was obtained from a human donor with aplastic anemia.

This CDR3 reads CASSLDLTDTQYF. The CDR3 DNA reads TGTGCCAGCAGCTTAGACCTCACAGATACGCAGTATTTT. This chain links TRBV7-9 with TRBJ2-3, with D unclear. This CDR3 has 13 amino acids. Trimming cost V 1 base and J 2 bases, with 4 bases left between them. Germline lookup yields CDR1 SEHNR and CDR2 FQNEAQ (reference sequence).